This is a list of T cell receptor beta chains from one sample in a study of T-cell memory formation after mild COVID-19. Using its own MiXCR run on the 5' RACE reads, TCRdb lists one record per CDR3 protein. The table records 85,000 to 120,000 distinct CDR3 sequences, 12% of them present only once. The sequencing input was PBMCs or a T cell subset sorted from them (not recorded which). The receptor source for this set is an adult woman who had mild COVID-19 (a few samples of this study predate the infection). Cell type and time point are not known. Both conserved end residues are part of each CDR3. Clone sizes are given selectively: once, few, many, or a class where the clone is expanded.

V	size	length	J	CDR3
TRBV4-1	few	15	TRBJ1-1	CASGAEGGLNTEAFF
TRBV9	few	15	TRBJ2-3	CASSGIAGGWDTQYF
TRBV27	NA	13	TRBJ2-7	CASSWGQAYEQYF
TRBV20-1	NA	15	TRBJ1-5	CSARELQASNQPQHF
TRBV20-1	many	15	TRBJ2-7	CSARDLGDSSYEQYF
TRBV3-1	few	13	TRBJ1-2	CASSQGQNYGYTF
TRBV5-1	NA	15	TRBJ2-7	CASSLITSQAYEQYF
TRBV5-6	few	13	TRBJ1-1	CASSPQGSTEAFF
TRBV24-1	few	13	TRBJ1-1	CATSDLGGNEAFF
TRBV7-9	few	13	TRBJ1-1	CASSPELNTEAFF
TRBV5-1	NA	15	TRBJ1-1	CASSSRQGANTEAFF
TRBV6-6	NA	15	TRBJ2-1	CASSFGLEPYNEQFF
TRBV2	NA	15	TRBJ2-7	CASSDYGTPAWEQYF
TRBV29-1	few	13	TRBJ2-1	CSLLAGAYNEQFF